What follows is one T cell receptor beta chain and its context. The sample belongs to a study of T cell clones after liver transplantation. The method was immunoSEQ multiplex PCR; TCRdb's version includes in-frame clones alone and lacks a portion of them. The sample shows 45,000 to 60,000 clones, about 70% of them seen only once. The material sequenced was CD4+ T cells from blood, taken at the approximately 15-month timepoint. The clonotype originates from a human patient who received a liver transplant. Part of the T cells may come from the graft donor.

The CDR3 sequence: CASSLGTGGYGYTF. In nucleotides, the CDR3 is TGTGCCAGCAGCTTGGGAACAGGGGGCTATGGCTACACCTTC. The rearrangement joins TRBV7-9 to TRBJ1-2; 8 bases agree with TRBD1. CDR3 size: 14 residues. V shed 3 bases, J shed 4 bases, and the junction held 4 bases outside the gene matches. Germline CDR1 and CDR2: SEHNR and FQNEAQ (reference sequence).